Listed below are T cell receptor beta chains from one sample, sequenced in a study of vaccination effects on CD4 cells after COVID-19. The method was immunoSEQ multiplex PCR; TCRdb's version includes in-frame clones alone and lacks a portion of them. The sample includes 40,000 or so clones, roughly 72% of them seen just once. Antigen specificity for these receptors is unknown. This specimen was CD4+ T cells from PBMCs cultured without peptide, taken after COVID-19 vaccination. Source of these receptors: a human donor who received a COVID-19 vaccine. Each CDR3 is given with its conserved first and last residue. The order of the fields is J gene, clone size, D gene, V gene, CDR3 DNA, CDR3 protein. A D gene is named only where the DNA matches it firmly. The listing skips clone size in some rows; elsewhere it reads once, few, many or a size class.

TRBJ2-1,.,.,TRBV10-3,TGTGCCATCAGTGAGTCACGGGGGACTTACAATGAGCAGTTCTTC,CAISESRGTYNEQFF
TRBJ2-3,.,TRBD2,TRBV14,TGTGCCAGCAGCCCTCCCGGGACTAGAATATCAGATACGCAGTATTTT,CASSPPGTRISDTQYF
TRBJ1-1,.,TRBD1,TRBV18,TGTGCCAGCTCACCACGATTTCAGGGGGCCGGCACTGAAGCTTTCTTT,CASSPRFQGAGTEAFF
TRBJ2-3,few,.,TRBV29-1,TGCAGCGTTGACTCCATCGCAGATACGCAGTATTTT,CSVDSIADTQYF
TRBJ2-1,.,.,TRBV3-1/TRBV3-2,TGTGCCAGCAGCCAAGGAAGGGGCTCGGCTAGCATTTACAATGAGCAGTTCTTC,CASSQGRGSASIYNEQFF
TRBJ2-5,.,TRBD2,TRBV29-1,TGCAGCGTTGATAGCGGGAGTTCCCAAGAGACCCAGTACTTC,CSVDSGSSQETQYF
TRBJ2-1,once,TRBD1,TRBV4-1,TGCGCCAGCAGCCAAGTTCGTTCATCGGGACAGGGTTACAATGAGCAGTTCTTC,CASSQVRSSGQGYNEQFF
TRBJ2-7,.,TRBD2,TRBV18,TGTGCCAGCTCACCGGCTAGCGGGTCCCACGAGCAGTACTTC,CASSPASGSHEQYF
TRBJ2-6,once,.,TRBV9,TGTGCCAGCAGCGTAGTTTTAGGGCGGGGTGACTCTGGGGCCAACGTCCTGACTTTC,CASSVVLGRGDSGANVLTF
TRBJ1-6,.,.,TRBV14,TGTGCCAGCAGCCAAGTGCAGGGGCAACTTTCACCCCTCCACTTT,CASSQVQGQLSPLHF
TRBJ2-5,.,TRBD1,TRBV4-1,TGCGCCAGCAGCGACAGGGAAAACCAAGAGACCCAGTACTTC,CASSDRENQETQYF
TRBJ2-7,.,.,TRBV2,TGTGCCAGCAGTGAACCCTTTGAGTACGAGCAGTACTTC,CASSEPFEYEQYF
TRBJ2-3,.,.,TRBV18,TGTGCCAGCTCGGAGGCAATTAGCACAGATACGCAGTATTTT,CASSEAISTDTQYF
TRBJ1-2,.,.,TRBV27,TGTGCCAGCAGTTTAGGGGGGGGAGGGGACCCCTATGGCTACACCTTC,CASSLGGGGDPYGYTF
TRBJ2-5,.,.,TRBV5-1,TGCGCCAGCAGGAATACGGGGGCATCGGAGACCCAGTACTTC,CASRNTGASETQYF
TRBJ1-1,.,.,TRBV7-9,TGTGCCAGCAGGAGGGGGGCAGACACTGAAGCTTTCTTT,CASRRGADTEAFF
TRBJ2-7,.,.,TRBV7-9,TGTGCCAGCAGCGTGACCCAGGGAACCGATCGACCCTACGAGCAGTACTTC,CASSVTQGTDRPYEQYF
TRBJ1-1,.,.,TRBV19,TGTGCCAGTAGTCGGCGGGAACCAACTTTAGGGGAAACCACTGAAGCTTTCTTT,CASSRREPTLGETTEAFF
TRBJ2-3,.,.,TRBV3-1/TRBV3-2,TGTGCCAGCAGCCAAATGCAGTATAGCACAGATACGCAGTATTTT,CASSQMQYSTDTQYF
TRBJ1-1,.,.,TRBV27,TGTGCCAGCAGAACTACTTCCCGGGGCACGGCCCCTGAAGCTTTCTTT,CASRTTSRGTAPEAFF
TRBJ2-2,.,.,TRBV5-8,TGTGCCAGCAGCCCAGGACAGAACACCGGGGAGCTGTTTTTT,CASSPGQNTGELFF
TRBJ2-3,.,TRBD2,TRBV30,TGTGCCTGGAGTGTCGGGGGGGCATCCGATACGCAGTATTTT,CAWSVGGASDTQYF
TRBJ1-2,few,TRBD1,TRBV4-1,TGCGCCAGCAGCCAAGGACAGGGGATAAGTTATGGCTACACCTTC,CASSQGQGISYGYTF
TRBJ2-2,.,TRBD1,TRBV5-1,TGCGCCAGCAGCTTGCAGGGGGCGCAGACCGGGGAGCTGTTTTTT,CASSLQGAQTGELFF
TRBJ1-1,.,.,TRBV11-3,TGTGCCAGCAGTAAGGCGGTGAACACTGAAGCTTTCTTT,CASSKAVNTEAFF
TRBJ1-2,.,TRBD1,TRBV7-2,TGTGCCAGCAGCCGCGGACAGGATCCTTTTTATGGCTACACCTTC,CASSRGQDPFYGYTF
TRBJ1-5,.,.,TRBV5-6,TGTGCCAGCAGCTTGTCCAGAAATCAGCCCCAGCATTTT,CASSLSRNQPQHF
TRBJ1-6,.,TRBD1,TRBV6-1,TGTGCCAGCAGTGCCCGGGACAGGGGGTCCTATAATTCACCCCTCCACTTT,CASSARDRGSYNSPLHF
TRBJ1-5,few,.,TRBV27,TGTGCCAGCCGTCCCTGGAGCCTCCAAGACAGATATCAGCCCCAGCATTTT,CASRPWSLQDRYQPQHF
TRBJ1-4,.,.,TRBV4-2,TGTGCCAGCAGCCCCAAAAGGCCGGACGGACAAAATGAAAAACTGTTTTTT,CASSPKRPDGQNEKLFF
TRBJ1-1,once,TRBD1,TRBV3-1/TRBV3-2,TGTGCCAGCAGCCAGCGGGGACAGGGCGGTACTGAAGCTTTCTTT,CASSQRGQGGTEAFF
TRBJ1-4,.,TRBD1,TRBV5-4,TGTGCCAGCAGGGACAGGCGAAATGAAAAACTGTTTTTT,CASRDRRNEKLFF
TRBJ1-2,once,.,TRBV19,TGTGCCAGTAGCACTGACAAGACCGGTGGCTACACCTTC,CASSTDKTGGYTF
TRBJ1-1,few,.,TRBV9,TGTGCCAGCAGCGTAGGGATAGACCACTGGGACACTGAAGCTTTCTTT,CASSVGIDHWDTEAFF
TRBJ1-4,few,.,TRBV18,TGTGCCAGCTCACCACAGTTTACACCAGGGGCACATGAAAAACTGTTTTTT,CASSPQFTPGAHEKLFF
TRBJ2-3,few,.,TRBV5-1,TGCGCCAGCAGCGGCCTTCCGGGCCCCACAGATACGCAGTATTTT,CASSGLPGPTDTQYF
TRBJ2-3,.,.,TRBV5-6,TGTGCCAGCAGCTTGGACAGGAGATACACAGATACGCAGTATTTT,CASSLDRRYTDTQYF
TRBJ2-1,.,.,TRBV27,TGTGCCAGCAGCACCGGGACGGATTCCTACAATGAGCAGTTCTTC,CASSTGTDSYNEQFF
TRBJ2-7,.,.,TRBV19,TGTGCCAGTGGAGGGCAACTCTCCTACGAGCAGTACTTC,CASGGQLSYEQYF
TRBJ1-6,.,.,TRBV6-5,TGTGCCAGCACTATGACAGGCTTACTAACTTCACCCCTCCACTTT,CASTMTGLLTSPLHF
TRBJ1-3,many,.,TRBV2,TGTGCCAGCAGCCCAGACAGGGGAAACACCATATATTTT,CASSPDRGNTIYF
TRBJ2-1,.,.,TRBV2,TGTGCCAGCAGTGAACAGGGTGGTGAGCAGTTCTTC,CASSEQGGEQFF
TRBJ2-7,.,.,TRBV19,TGTGCCAGTAGTATTCGCGTCCTGACCTCCTCCGAGCAGTACTTC,CASSIRVLTSSEQYF
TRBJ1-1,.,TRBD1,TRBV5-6,TGTGCCAGCAGCTTGGCAGGGGGGATGACTGAAGCTTTCTTT,CASSLAGGMTEAFF
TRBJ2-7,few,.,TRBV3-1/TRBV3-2,TGTGCCAGCAGCAGTATCACTCGGGACGGCTCCTACGAGCAGTACTTC,CASSSITRDGSYEQYF
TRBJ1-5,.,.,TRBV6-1,TGTGCCAGCAGTGAAGTCGATCCCCAGCATTTT,CASSEVDPQHF
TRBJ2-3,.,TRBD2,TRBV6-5,TGTGCCAGCAGTTACCCCGGGACTAGCGGGGTGAATACGCAGTATTTT,CASSYPGTSGVNTQYF
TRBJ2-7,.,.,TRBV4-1,TGCGCCAGCAGCCAAGTATTCGGTCAACGATCTCTACACGAGCAGTACTTC,CASSQVFGQRSLHEQYF
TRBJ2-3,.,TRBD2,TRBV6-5,TGTGCCAGCAGGCCCGGGGGACTAGTCCCAGATACGCAGTATTTT,CASRPGGLVPDTQYF
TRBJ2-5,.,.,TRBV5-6,TGTGCCAGCAGCTTGCGAGAGACCCAGTACTTC,CASSLRETQYF
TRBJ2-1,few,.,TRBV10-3,TGTGCCATCAGTGAGTCCGAGGGACAGCAGTTCTTC,CAISESEGQQFF
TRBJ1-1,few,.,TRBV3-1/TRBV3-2,TGTGCCAGCAGCCAGACTCGTGACGAAGCTTTCTTT,CASSQTRDEAFF
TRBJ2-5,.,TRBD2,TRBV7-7,TGTGCCAGCAGCTTCGGACTAGCGGGGGCCCAAGAGACCCAGTACTTC,CASSFGLAGAQETQYF
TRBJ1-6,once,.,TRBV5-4,TGTGCCAGCAGCTCACGAGGGGACCCCTATAATTCACCCCTCCACTTT,CASSSRGDPYNSPLHF